This TCR beta chain comes out of a study of tumor-infiltrating lymphocytes in primary liver carcinoma. The source of the blood RNA was unsorted whole blood, and germline DNA was extracted as well. The template, 500 ng total RNA, yielded TCR beta cDNA made with a constant-region primer. Three rounds of nested multiplex PCR with slightly modified ARM-PCR produced TCR beta libraries. For approximately 11 cycles apiece, the opening two PCR rounds ran with TRBV1-TRBV30 forward primers and a C-beta reverse primer. TCRdb redid the calling of the multiplex PCR reads with MiXCR, one entry per CDR3 protein. The sample consists of 310,000 or so distinct CDR3 sequences, 65% of them appearing once. The V gene's germline CDR1 is MNHNS and CDR2 SASEGT. The CDR3 extends over 16 amino acids.

V usage is TRBV6-1 and J usage is TRBJ2-1, with a weak D call TRBD2 (5 bases). The sequencing sample was made of peripheral blood. The clonotype was recovered from a man in his forties with primary liver carcinoma and hepatitis B virus infection. DNA of the CDR3: TGTGTCAGTAGTGATATTCCGAGCGGAGCCTACAATGAGCAGTTCTTC. Translated, it gives CVSSDIPSGAYNEQFF.